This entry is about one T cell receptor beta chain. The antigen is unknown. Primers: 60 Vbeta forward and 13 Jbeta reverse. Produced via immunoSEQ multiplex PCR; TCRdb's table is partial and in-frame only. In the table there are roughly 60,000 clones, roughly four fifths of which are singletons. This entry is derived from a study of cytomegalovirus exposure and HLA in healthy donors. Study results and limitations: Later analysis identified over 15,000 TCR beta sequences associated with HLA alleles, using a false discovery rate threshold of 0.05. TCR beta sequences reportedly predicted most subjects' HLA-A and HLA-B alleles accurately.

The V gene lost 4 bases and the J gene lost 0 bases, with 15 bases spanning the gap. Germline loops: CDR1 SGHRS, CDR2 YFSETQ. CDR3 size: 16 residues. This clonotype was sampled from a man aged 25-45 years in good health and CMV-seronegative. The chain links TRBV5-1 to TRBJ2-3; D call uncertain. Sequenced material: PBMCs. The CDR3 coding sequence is TGCGCCAGCAGCCTGGTAGGCGGTACTAGCACAGATACGCAGTATTTT. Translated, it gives CASSLVGGTSTDTQYF.